Each of the 26 T cell receptor beta chains below was sequenced from the same sample in a study of T cells in women clearing cervical HPV infection. Sequencing used immunoSEQ multiplex PCR; TCRdb keeps in-frame clones, though not all of them. In total, the table holds roughly 42,000 clones. Sequenced: blood buffy coat. The receptors stem from a woman between 18 and 75 years old with a cervical HPV16 infection that either progressed to CIN3+ or cleared (not recorded which).

A word on this clone: The CDR3 end falls 3 residues outside the read, so it is completed with the germline J gene. The chain employs TRBV11-2 and TRBJ2-5; 9 bases agree with TRBD2. The CDR3 is made up of 15 amino acids. The trim removed 4 bases at V and 5 bases at J, leaving 8 bases unmatched. Germline loops: CDR1 SGHAT, CDR2 FQNNGV. The CDR3 loop is CASSSPGLAFETQYF. Incomplete CDR3 DNA: TGTGCCAGCAGCTCACCGGGACTAGCATTCGAGACC.

Concerning this clone: The read ends 3 residues shy of where the CDR3 ends; the end is completed using the germline J gene. The J gene is TRBJ1-2, the V gene TRBV30; a weak D match, TRBD1 (6 bases). Trimming stripped 1 base from V and 4 bases from J, with 7 bases between. Germline-derived CDR1 and CDR2 are GTSNPN and SVGIG (reference sequence). CDR3 length equals 12 residues. The CDR3 sequence is CAWSGGGYGYTF. CDR3 DNA, as far as it was read: TGTGCCTGGAGTGGAGGGGGCTATGGC.

Worth noting for this clone: The sequence runs out 3 residues before the end of the CDR3; the remainder is reconstructed from the germline J gene. At the DNA level, this CDR3 is encoded by other sequences in the same sample as well. The V gene is TRBV7-9, the J gene TRBJ2-7, with 10 bases that match TRBD2. Germline lookup yields CDR1 SEHNR and CDR2 FQNEAQ (reference sequence). After removal of 3 bases from V and 6 bases from J, the junction contained 5 bases not matched to a gene. This CDR3 spans 14 amino acids. The CDR3 loop reads CASSLSLAGGEQYF. The sequenced CDR3 bases are TGTGCCAGCAGCTTGTCATTAGCGGGAGGCGAG.

To note about this clone: The observed sequence ends 3 residues before the CDR3 terminus, with the missing tail filled in from the germline J gene. The chain recombines TRBV6-2 or TRBV6-3 with TRBJ1-1; maybe TRBD1 (5 bases). The CDR3 spans 14 residues. The germline V gene has CDR1 MNHEY and CDR2 SVGEGT. Trimming shortened V by 7 bases and J by 4 bases, and 16 bases separated the two germline ends. CDR3 DNA, as far as it was read: TGTGCCAGCATGCCTAACGTAGGGGTCACTGAA. This encodes CASMPNVGVTE. The full-length CDR3 reads as CASMPNVGVTEAFF.

With respect to this clone: A junction end diverges from the germline sequence, so it may reflect a read error. The read stops 3 residues short of the end of the CDR3; the missing end is completed from the germline J gene. The genes are TRBV19 and TRBJ2-6; D perhaps matches TRBD1 (5 bases). Germline assignment: CDR1 LNHDA and CDR2 SQIVND (reference sequence). The CDR3 consists of 14 residues. The part of the CDR3 DNA that was read is TGTGCCAGTAGTAGGGGCGCTGGGGTCAACGTC. Translating gives CASSRGAGVNV. The full CDR3 protein is CASSRGAGVNVLTF.

Of note for this clone: The missing CDR3 end, 3 residues past where the read stops, is filled in from the germline J gene. J is TRBJ2-7 and V is TRBV7-9; D is possibly TRBD1 (6 bases). Trimming pared 5 bases from V and 1 base from J, leaving 9 bases between. There are 13 residues in the CDR3. Germline assignment: CDR1 SEHNR and CDR2 FQNEAQ (reference sequence). CDR3 amino acids: CASSRDTSYEQYF. CDR3 DNA (partial): TGTGCCAGCAGCCGGGACACATCCTACGAG.

Details on this clone: The CDR3 goes on 3 residues after the read ends, and that part is filled in from the germline J gene. V is TRBV5-1 and J is TRBJ1-1; D possibly corresponds to TRBD1 (5 bases). The CDR3 is 16 amino acids. The V and J ends lost 2 bases and 5 bases respectively, with 19 bases between them. The germline CDR1 and CDR2 sequences are SGHRS and YFSETQ. CDR3 sequence: CASSLVTGLRGTEAFF. The part of the CDR3 DNA that was read is TGCGCCAGCAGCTTAGTAACAGGTCTCCGGGGGACTGAA.

In the case of this clone: The CDR3 end lies 3 residues beyond the end of the read and is filled in from the germline J gene. The genes are TRBV5-1 and TRBJ2-5; tentative D call: TRBD2 (5 bases). From germline, CDR1 is SGHRS and CDR2 YFSETQ. V was trimmed by 3 bases and J by 2 bases, leaving 11 bases between them. The CDR3 contains 14 residues. Partial CDR3 DNA: TGCGCCAGCAGCTCGCTGACGGGGCAAGAGACC. Translating gives CASSSLTGQET. The entire CDR3 reads CASSSLTGQETQYF.

Concerning this clone itself: From the germline J gene comes the end of the CDR3, since the read stops 3 residues before it. V usage is TRBV20-1 and J usage is TRBJ2-1, with unresolved D. CDR3 length: 13 residues. V was pared by 0 bases and J by 5 bases, with 8 bases between. Germline V gene lookup returns CDR1 DFQATT and CDR2 SNEGSKA (reference sequence). The CDR3 bases that were read are TGCAGTGCTAGAGATCTACTGAACAATGAG. This translates into CSARDLLNNE. The CDR3, in full, reads CSARDLLNNEQFF.

Worth noting for this clone: The read gets to within 3 residues of the CDR3 end, and the germline J gene fills in the rest. The chain uses TRBV20-1 and TRBJ2-7; 8 bases are shared with TRBD1. CDR1 is DFQATT, CDR2 SNEGSKA, per germline (reference sequence). The V and J ends lost 6 bases and 5 bases, in that order; junction bases with no gene match: 18. The CDR3 contains 16 residues. The covered CDR3 bases are TGCAGTGCCACCCCCTGGACAGGGCAGAGTTTCGACGAG. Translated: CSATPWTGQSFDE. In full, the CDR3 is CSATPWTGQSFDEQYF.

The CDR3 protein is CASSLWTGASTDTYTF. Incomplete CDR3 DNA: TGTGCCAGCAGCCTGTGGACAGGGGCTAGCACAGATACC. The V call is TRBV7-3, the J call TRBJ1-2; 9 bases are a match to TRBD1. From the germline J gene comes the end of the CDR3, since the read stops 3 residues before it. Germline V gives CDR1 SGHTA, CDR2 FQGTGA. The CDR3 runs 16 residues.

Notes on this clone: The missing CDR3 end, 3 residues past where the read stops, is filled in from the germline J gene. V is TRBV30 and J is TRBJ2-3, with TRBD1 as a possible D gene (6 bases). The CDR3 consists of 17 residues. Germline V gene data show CDR1 as GTSNPN and CDR2 as SVGIG (reference sequence). The CDR3 sequence: CAWSYLGQSQYQETQYF. CDR3 DNA, as far as it was read: TGTGCCTGGAGCTACCTCGGACAGAGTCAGTATCAAGAGACG. Drawing the rest from reference TRBV30 and TRBJ2-3, the complete variable domain is SQTIHQWPATLVQPVGSPLSLECTVEGTSNPNLYWYRQAAGRGLQLLFYSVGIGQISSEVPQNLSASRPQDRQFILSSKKLLLSDSGFYLCAWSYLGQSQYQETQYFGPGTRLTVL.

As regards this clone: The observed sequence ends 3 residues before the CDR3 terminus, with the missing tail filled in from the germline J gene. The chain couples TRBV19 to TRBJ1-4; 10 bases agree with TRBD1. J lost 5 bases, V lost 5 bases, and 2 bases had no gene match. The germline CDR1 and CDR2 sequences are LNHDA and SQIVND (reference sequence). The CDR3 contains 14 residues. The CDR3: CASSRQGANEKLFF. Partial CDR3 DNA: TGTGCCAGTAGTCGACAGGGGGCGAATGAAAAA. The full variable domain, its missing parts supplied by reference TRBV19 and TRBJ1-4, is DGGITQSPKYLFRKEGQNVTLSCEQNLNHDAMYWYRQDPGQGLRLIYYSQIVNDFQKGDIAEGYSVSREKKESFPLTVTSAQKNPTAFYLCASSRQGANEKLFFGSGTQLSVL.

As concerns this clone: The CDR3 end lies 3 residues beyond the end of the read and is filled in from the germline J gene. The V call is TRBV7-2, the J call TRBJ2-2, with D tentatively TRBD1 (6 bases). CDR1 SGHTA and CDR2 FQGNSA come from the germline V gene. The CDR3 covers 15 residues. This chain's CDR3 is CASSRNRDGNSPLFF. The covered CDR3 bases are TGTGCCAGCAGCAGAAACAGGGATGGTAATTCACCG.

Remarks on this clone: The CDR3 end lies 3 residues beyond the end of the read and is filled in from the germline J gene. The rearrangement uses TRBV20-1 and TRBJ1-5; 9 bases fit TRBD1. The trim removed 6 bases at V and 2 bases at J, leaving 5 bases unmatched. The germline CDR1 and CDR2 sequences are DFQATT and SNEGSKA (reference sequence). There are 14 residues in the CDR3. The CDR3 sequence: CSASTGGRNQPQHF. Incomplete CDR3 DNA: TGCAGTGCCTCGACAGGGGGTCGCAATCAGCCC.

Turning to this clone: The read halts 3 residues ahead of the CDR3 end, with the missing end drawn from the germline J gene. The chain is built from TRBV27 and TRBJ2-1; 10 nucleotides line up with TRBD1. This CDR3 region has 14 residues. Trimming took 5 bases from V and 5 from J; bases not matched to a gene: 3. CDR1 is MNHEY and CDR2 is SMNVEV in the germline V gene (reference sequence). Partial CDR3 DNA: TGTGCCAGCAGTATAGGGACAGGGGACAATGAG. Amino acids: CASSIGTGDNE. The entire CDR3 protein reads CASSIGTGDNEQFF.

The part of the CDR3 DNA that was read is TGCGCCAGCAGCGTGGACAGGCCTCCCTACGAG. Translating it yields CASSVDRPPYE. The full-length CDR3 reads as CASSVDRPPYEQYF. The chain combines TRBV5-1 with TRBJ2-7, with 7 bases aligning to TRBD1. Read sequence stops 3 residues before the CDR3 end, and the germline J gene provides the missing end. Germline V CDR1 and CDR2: SGHRS, YFSETQ. Germline trimming cut 4 bases from V and 2 bases from J; bases unmatched to any gene: 6. The length of the CDR3 is 14 residues.

For this clone: The observed sequence ends 3 residues before the CDR3 terminus, with the missing tail filled in from the germline J gene. The V gene is TRBV7-9, the J gene TRBJ2-2; D perhaps matches TRBD2 (6 bases). Between the trimmed V and J ends, which lost 1 base and 3 bases, there was a span of 6 bases. Germline CDR1 reads SEHNR; CDR2 reads FQNEAQ (reference sequence). CDR3 length: 14 amino acids. Incomplete CDR3 DNA: TGTGCCAGCAGCTTAGGGGGGGACACCGGGGAG. Amino acids: CASSLGGDTGE. Given in full, the CDR3 is CASSLGGDTGELFF.

With regard to this clone: Read coverage stops 3 residues before the CDR3 terminus; the germline J gene supplies the remainder. The rearrangement uses TRBV19 and TRBJ2-1; 9 bases agree with TRBD2. This CDR3 is built from 14 residues. Germline V gene lookup returns CDR1 LNHDA and CDR2 SQIVND (reference sequence). Trimming at V came to 3 bases and at J to 5 bases, leaving 2 bases not matched to a gene. This chain's CDR3 is CASSILAGDNEQFF. The CDR3 DNA, read in part, is TGTGCCAGTAGTATCTTAGCGGGAGACAATGAG.

Concerning this clone itself: The read ends 3 residues shy of where the CDR3 ends; the end is completed using the germline J gene. V is TRBV18 and J is TRBJ1-4; 11 nucleotides match TRBD1. With 3 bases clipped from V and 7 bases from J, the junction kept 1 base outside the gene matches. The CDR3 length is 14 residues. Per germline, CDR1 KGHSH and CDR2 LQKENI. The CDR3 here is CASSPGTGGEKLFF. Partial CDR3 DNA: TGTGCCAGCTCACCTGGGACAGGGGGTGAAAAA. Using reference TRBV18 and TRBJ1-4 for the parts outside the CDR3, the full variable domain is NAGVMQNPRHLVRRRGQEARLRCSPMKGHSHVYWYRQLPEEGLKFMVYLQKENIIDESGMPKERFSAEFPKEGPSILRIQQVVRGDSAAYFCASSPGTGGEKLFFGSGTQLSVL.

A remark on this clone: Read coverage stops 3 residues before the CDR3 terminus; the germline J gene supplies the remainder. The V and J genes are TRBV28 and TRBJ1-5, with 11 bases identical to TRBD1. Trimming cost V 5 bases and J 7 bases; bases outside gene matches: 7. CDR3 length: 15 amino acids. Germline lookup yields CDR1 MDHEN and CDR2 SYDVKM. The CDR3 sequence is CASSPWTGGRQPQHF. The DNA read from the CDR3 is TGTGCCAGCAGTCCCTGGACAGGGGGCCGGCAGCCC.

In the case of this clone: Sequencing ends 3 residues short of the CDR3 end; the germline J gene provides the rest. This chain links TRBV10-1 with TRBJ2-2; D not resolved. This CDR3 region has 14 residues. Looked up from germline, CDR1 is WNHNN and CDR2 is SYGVQD (reference sequence). V lost 9 bases and J lost 4, with 15 bases in between. The DNA read from the CDR3 is TGCGCCAGTGTGGCCAGGAAGGGCACCGGGGAG. Its translation: CASVARKGTGE. The full CDR3 sequence reads CASVARKGTGELFF.

Of note for this clone: The CDR3 goes on 3 residues after the read ends, and that part is filled in from the germline J gene. The V call is TRBV6-2 or TRBV6-3, the J call TRBJ2-1; D remains unclear. V dropped 6 bases and J dropped 8 bases, with 11 bases sitting between them. From germline, CDR1 is MNHEY and CDR2 SVGEGT. The CDR3 totals 12 residues. CDR3 DNA (partial): TGTGCCAGCAGCCCAGGTTTACATGAG. Its translation: CASSPGLHE. The entire CDR3 protein is CASSPGLHEQFF.

With respect to this clone: The read comes to an end 3 residues before the CDR3 does, leaving the germline J gene to fill in the end. The chain employs TRBV7-9 and TRBJ2-7, with D maybe TRBD2 (7 bases). This CDR3 is built from 13 residues. In germline, CDR1 is SEHNR, CDR2 FQNEAQ (reference sequence). Trimming pared 11 bases from V and 5 bases from J, leaving 19 bases between. The covered CDR3 bases are TGTGCCTGCAACGAAGGGGGGGAGGACGAG. Protein sequence: CACNEGGEDE. The CDR3 reads in full as CACNEGGEDEQYF. Full variable domain (outside the CDR3, taken from reference TRBV7-9 and TRBJ2-7): DTGVSQNPRHKITKRGQNVTFRCDPISEHNRLYWYRQTLGQGPEFLTYFQNEAQLEKSRLLSDRFSAERPKGSFSTLEIQRTEQGDSAMYLCACNEGGEDEQYFGPGTRLTVT.

Turning to this clone: The read falls 3 residues short of the CDR3 end, and the missing part is taken from the germline J gene. This chain connects TRBV18 to TRBJ1-2; TRBD1 might be the D (6 bases). V lost 6 bases and J lost 4, with 12 bases in between. This CDR3 region has 13 residues. The germline gives CDR1 KGHSH, CDR2 LQKENI. The CDR3 sequence is CASSVGGGYGYTF. Incomplete CDR3 DNA: TGTGCCAGCTCCGTAGGGGGTGGCTATGGC.

On this clone itself: The read terminates 3 residues before the CDR3 end, so the remaining end is supplied by the germline J gene. V is TRBV6-4 and J is TRBJ2-3; the D gene is possibly TRBD2 (6 bases). The CDR3 covers 14 residues. The V end lost 3 bases, the J end lost 2 bases, and 9 bases lay between the germline ends. Germline CDR1 is MRHNA and CDR2 is SNTAGT. CDR3 in amino acids: CASSEGGATDTQYF. Partial CDR3 DNA: TGTGCCAGCAGTGAAGGAGGGGCCACAGATACG.